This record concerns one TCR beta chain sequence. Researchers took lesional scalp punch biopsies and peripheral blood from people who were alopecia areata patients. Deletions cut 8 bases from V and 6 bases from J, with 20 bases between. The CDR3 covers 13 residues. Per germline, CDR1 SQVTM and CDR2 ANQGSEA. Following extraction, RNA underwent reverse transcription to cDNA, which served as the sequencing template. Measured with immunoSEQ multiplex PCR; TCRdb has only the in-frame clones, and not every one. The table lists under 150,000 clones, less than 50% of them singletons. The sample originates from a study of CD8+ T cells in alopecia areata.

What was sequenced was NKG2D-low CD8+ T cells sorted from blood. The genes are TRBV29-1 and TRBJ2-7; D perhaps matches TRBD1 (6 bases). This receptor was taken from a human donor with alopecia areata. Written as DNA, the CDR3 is TGCAGCTCACGACAGGACTTGGGGTCCGAGCAGTACTTC. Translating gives CSSRQDLGSEQYF.